This entry lists 2 T cell receptor beta chains sequenced from one sample in a study of early T cells in non-severe SARS-CoV-2 infection. TCRdb redid the calling of the 5' RACE reads with MiXCR, one entry per CDR3 protein. The profile shows about 50,000 distinct CDR3 sequences, roughly 9.3% of them singletons. The sequenced sample was whole blood. These receptors were obtained from an adult who was a healthcare worker with PCR-confirmed SARS-CoV-2 infection or an uninfected control (not recorded which).

The V call is TRBV7-9, the J call TRBJ2-3; D ambiguous. From germline, CDR1 is SEHNR and CDR2 FQNEAQ (reference sequence). CDR3 length: 12 residues. Trimming removed 5 bases from V and 5 bases from J, with 8 bases in between. Here the CDR3 reads CASSPGRDTQYF. In DNA, the CDR3 is TGTGCCAGCAGCCCCGGAAGAGATACGCAGTATTTT. The whole variable domain, filled in from reference TRBV7-9 and TRBJ2-3, reads DTGVSQNPRHKITKRGQNVTFRCDPISEHNRLYWYRQTLGQGPEFLTYFQNEAQLEKSRLLSDRFSAERPKGSFSTLEIQRTEQGDSAMYLCASSPGRDTQYFGPGTRLTVL.

Comment on this clonotype: Its ends do not fully match the called genes, so a read error is possible. The V and J genes are TRBV30 and TRBJ1-5, with a weak D call TRBD1 (6 bases). The length of the CDR3 is 13 residues. CDR1 and CDR2 from the germline V gene are GTSNPN and SVGIG (reference sequence). CDR3 DNA sequence: TGTGCCTGGAGTGGCAGGGGTGATCAGCCCCGGCATTTT. Its translation is CAWSGRGDQPRHF.